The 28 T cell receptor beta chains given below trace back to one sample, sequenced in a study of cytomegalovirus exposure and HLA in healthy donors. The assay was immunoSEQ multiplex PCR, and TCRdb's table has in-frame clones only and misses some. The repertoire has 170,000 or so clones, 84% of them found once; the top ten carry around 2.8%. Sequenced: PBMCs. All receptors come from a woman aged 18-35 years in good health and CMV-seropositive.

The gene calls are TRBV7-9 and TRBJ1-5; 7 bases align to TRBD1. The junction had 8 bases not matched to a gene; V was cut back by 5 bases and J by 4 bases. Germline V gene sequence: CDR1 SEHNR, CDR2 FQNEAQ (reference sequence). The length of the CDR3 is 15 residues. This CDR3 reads CASSTTTGPNQPQHF. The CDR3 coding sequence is TGTGCCAGCAGCACAACGACAGGGCCAAATCAGCCCCAGCATTTT.

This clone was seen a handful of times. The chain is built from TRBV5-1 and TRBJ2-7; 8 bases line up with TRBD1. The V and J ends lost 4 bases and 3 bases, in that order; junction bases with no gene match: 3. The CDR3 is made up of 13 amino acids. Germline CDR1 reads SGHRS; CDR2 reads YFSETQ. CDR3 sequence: CASSRDRHYEQYF. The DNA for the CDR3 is TGCGCCAGCAGCCGGGACAGGCACTACGAGCAGTACTTC.

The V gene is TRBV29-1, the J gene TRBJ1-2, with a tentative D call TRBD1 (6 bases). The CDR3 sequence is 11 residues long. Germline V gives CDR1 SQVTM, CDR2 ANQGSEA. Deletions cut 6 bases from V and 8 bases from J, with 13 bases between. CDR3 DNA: TGCAGCGTACAGGGTAGTGGGGGCTACACCTTC. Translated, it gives CSVQGSGGYTF.

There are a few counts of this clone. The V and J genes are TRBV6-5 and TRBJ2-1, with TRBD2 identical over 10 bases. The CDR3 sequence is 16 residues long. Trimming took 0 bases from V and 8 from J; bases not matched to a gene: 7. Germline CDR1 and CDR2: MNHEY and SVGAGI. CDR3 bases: TGTGCCAGCAGTTACTCCGGTAGCGGGGGGCGCTATGAGCAGTTCTTC. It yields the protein CASSYSGSGGRYEQFF.

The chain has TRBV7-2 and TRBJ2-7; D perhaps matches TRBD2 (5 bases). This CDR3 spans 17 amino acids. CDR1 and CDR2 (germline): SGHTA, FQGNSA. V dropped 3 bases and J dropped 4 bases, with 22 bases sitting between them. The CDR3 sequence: CASSFSRGSERKYEQYF. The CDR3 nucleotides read TGTGCCAGCAGCTTTTCCCGGGGTAGCGAGAGGAAATACGAGCAGTACTTC. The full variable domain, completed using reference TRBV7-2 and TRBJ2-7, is GAGVSQSPSNKVTEKGKDVELRCDPISGHTALYWYRQSLGQGLEFLIYFQGNSAPDKSGLPSDRFSAERTGGSVSTLTIQRTQQEDSAVYLCASSFSRGSERKYEQYFGPGTRLTVT.

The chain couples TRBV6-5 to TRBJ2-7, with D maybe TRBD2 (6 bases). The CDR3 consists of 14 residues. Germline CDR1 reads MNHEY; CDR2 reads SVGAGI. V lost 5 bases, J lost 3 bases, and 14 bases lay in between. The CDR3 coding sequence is TGTGCCAGCAGTCGAAATCCGGACTACTACGAGCAGTACTTC. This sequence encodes CASSRNPDYYEQYF.

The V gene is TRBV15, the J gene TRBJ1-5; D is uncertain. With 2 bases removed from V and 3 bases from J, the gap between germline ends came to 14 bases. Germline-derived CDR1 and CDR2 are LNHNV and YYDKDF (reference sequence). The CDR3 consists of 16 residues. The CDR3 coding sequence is TGTGCCACCAGCAGACTGATTCTTGGCCCCAATCAGCCCCAGCATTTT. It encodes CATSRLILGPNQPQHF.

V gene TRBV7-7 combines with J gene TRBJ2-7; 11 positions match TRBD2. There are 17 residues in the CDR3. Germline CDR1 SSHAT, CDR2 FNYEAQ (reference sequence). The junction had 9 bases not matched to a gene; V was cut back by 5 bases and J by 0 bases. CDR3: CASSRRLAGIYSYEQYF. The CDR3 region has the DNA TGTGCCAGCAGCCGCCGACTAGCGGGGATTTACTCCTACGAGCAGTACTTC.

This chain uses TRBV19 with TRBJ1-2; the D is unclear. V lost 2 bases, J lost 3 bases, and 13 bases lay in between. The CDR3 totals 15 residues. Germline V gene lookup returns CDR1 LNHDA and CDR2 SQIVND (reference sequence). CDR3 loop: CASSIMAGLDYGYTF. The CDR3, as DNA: TGTGCCAGTAGTATAATGGCAGGCTTGGACTATGGCTACACCTTC.

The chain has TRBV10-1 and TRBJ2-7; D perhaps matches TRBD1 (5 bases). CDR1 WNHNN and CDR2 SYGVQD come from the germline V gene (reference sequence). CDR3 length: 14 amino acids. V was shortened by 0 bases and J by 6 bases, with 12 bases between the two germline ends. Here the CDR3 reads CASSESMGRFEQYF. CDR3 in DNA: TGCGCCAGCAGTGAGTCTATGGGGCGGTTCGAGCAGTACTTC.

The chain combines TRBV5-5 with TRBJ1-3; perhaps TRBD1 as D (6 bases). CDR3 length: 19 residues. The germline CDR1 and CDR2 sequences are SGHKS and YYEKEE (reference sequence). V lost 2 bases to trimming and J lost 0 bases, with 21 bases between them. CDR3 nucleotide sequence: TGTGCCAGCAGCTTCCCGACAGGTCCACGCCTCAACTCTGGAAACACCATATATTTT. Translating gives CASSFPTGPRLNSGNTIYF.

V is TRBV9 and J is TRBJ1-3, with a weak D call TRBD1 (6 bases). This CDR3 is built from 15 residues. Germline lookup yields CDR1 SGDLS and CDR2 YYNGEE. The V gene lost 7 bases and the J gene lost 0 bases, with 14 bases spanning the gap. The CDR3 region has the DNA TGTGCCAGCTCCCTAAGGGGGAACTCTGGAAACACCATATATTTT. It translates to CASSLRGNSGNTIYF.

CDR3 in DNA: TGTGCCAGCAGCAGTGGTCGGTGGGCGAAGGTCTACGAGCAGTACTTC. Translation: CASSSGRWAKVYEQYF. The rearrangement joins TRBV21-1 to TRBJ2-7; the D call TRBD1 from the table was never checked on the DNA. TRBV21-1 is recorded as a pseudogene. The CDR3 loop spans 16 amino acids.

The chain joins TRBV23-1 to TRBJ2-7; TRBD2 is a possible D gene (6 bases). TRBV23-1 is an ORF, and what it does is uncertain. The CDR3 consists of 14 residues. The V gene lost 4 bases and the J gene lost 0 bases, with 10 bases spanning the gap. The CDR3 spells CASSRRDFSYEQYF. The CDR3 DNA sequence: TGCGCCAGCAGTCGCCGGGACTTCTCCTACGAGCAGTACTTC.

CDR3 in DNA: TGTGCCAGCAGTGCAGGACAGGGCTGGGCTTTCTTT. Translation: CASSAGQGWAFF. V and J are TRBV6-4 and TRBJ1-1; 8 bases line up with TRBD1. The germline gives CDR1 MRHNA, CDR2 SNTAGT. The CDR3 covers 12 residues. The V gene end was trimmed by 4 bases and the J gene end by 11 bases; junction bases not matched to a gene: 6.

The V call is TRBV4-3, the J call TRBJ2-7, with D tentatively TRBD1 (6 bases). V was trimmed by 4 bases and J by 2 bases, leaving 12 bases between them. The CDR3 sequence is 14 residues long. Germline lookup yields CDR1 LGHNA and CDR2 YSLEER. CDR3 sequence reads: CASSPGRDTYEQYF. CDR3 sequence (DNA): TGCGCCAGCAGCCCGGGCCGGGACACCTACGAGCAGTACTTC.

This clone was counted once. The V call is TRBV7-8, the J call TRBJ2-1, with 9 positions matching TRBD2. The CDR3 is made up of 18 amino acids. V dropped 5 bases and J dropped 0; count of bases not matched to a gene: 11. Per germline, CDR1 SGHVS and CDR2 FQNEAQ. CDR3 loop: CASSRTSGGPSSYNEQFF. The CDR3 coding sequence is TGTGCCAGCAGCCGTACGAGCGGGGGGCCCAGCTCCTACAATGAGCAGTTCTTC. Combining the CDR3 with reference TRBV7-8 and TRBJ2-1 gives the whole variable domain GAGVSQSPRYKVAKRGQDVALRCDPISGHVSLFWYQQALGQGPEFLTYFQNEAQLDKSGLPSDRFFAERPEGSVSTLKIQRTQQEDSAVYLCASSRTSGGPSSYNEQFFGPGTRLTVL.

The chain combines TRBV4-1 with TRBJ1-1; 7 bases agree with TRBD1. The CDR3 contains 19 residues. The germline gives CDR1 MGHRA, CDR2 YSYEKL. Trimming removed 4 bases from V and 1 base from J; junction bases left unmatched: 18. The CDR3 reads CASSPASTGETVRNTEAFF. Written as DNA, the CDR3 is TGCGCCAGCAGCCCCGCAAGCACAGGGGAGACGGTGAGGAACACTGAAGCTTTCTTT.

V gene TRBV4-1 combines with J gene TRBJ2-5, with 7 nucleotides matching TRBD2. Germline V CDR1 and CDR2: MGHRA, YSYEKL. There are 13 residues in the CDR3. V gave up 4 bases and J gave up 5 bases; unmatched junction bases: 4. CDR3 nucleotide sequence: TGCGCCAGCAGCCCTGTACTAGCGGAGACCCAGTACTTC. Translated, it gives CASSPVLAETQYF.

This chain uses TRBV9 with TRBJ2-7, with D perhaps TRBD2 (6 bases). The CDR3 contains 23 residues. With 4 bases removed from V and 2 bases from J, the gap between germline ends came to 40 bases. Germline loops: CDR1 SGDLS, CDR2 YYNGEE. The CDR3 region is CASSNTSGTPTYKPRTPTYEQYF. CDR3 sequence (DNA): TGTGCCAGCAGCAACACCTCCGGGACTCCGACCTACAAACCGAGGACTCCGACCTACGAGCAGTACTTC.

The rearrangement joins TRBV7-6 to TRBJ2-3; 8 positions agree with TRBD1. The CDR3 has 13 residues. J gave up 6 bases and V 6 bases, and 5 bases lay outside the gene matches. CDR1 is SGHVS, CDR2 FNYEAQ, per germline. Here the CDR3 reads CASSRTGSDTQYF. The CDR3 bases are TGTGCCAGCAGTCGGACAGGGTCCGATACGCAGTATTTT. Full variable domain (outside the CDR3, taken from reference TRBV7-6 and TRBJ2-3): GAGVSQSPRYKVTKRGQDVALRCDPISGHVSLYWYRQALGQGPEFLTYFNYEAQQDKSGLPNDRFSAERPEGSISTLTIQRTEQRDSAMYRCASSRTGSDTQYFGPGTRLTVL.

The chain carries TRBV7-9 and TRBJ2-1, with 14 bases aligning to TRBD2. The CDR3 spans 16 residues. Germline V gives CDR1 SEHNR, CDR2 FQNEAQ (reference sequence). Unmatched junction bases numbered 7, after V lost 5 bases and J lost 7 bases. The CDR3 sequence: CASSQRLAGGPNEQFF. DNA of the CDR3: TGTGCCAGCAGCCAAAGACTAGCGGGGGGGCCGAATGAGCAGTTCTTC.

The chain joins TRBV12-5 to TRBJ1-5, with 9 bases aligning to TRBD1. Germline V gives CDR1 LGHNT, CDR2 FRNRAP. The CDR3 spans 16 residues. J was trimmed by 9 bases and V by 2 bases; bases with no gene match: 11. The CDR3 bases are TGTGCTAGTGGTTTGCCAAAGACAGGGGGGCCAAGGCCCCAGCATTTT. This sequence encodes CASGLPKTGGPRPQHF.

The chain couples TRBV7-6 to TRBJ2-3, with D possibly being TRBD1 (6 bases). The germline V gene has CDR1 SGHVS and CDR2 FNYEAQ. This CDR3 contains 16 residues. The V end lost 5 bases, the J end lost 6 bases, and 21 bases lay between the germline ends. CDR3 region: CASSQPRDKSPDTQYF. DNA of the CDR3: TGTGCCAGCAGCCAGCCCCGGGACAAATCCCCGGATACGCAGTATTTT.

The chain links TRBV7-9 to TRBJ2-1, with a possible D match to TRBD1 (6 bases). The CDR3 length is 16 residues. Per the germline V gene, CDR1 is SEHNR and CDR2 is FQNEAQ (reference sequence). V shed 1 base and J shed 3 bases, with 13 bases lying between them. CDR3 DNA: TGTGCCAGCAGCTTAGAGGACTGGGACATCTACAATGAGCAGTTCTTC. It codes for CASSLEDWDIYNEQFF.

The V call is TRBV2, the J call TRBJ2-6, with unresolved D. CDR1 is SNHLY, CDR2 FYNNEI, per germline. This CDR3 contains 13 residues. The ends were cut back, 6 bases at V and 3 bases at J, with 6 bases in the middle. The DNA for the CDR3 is TGTGCCAGCAGGTCCTTTGGGGCCAACGTCCTGACTTTC. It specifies CASRSFGANVLTF.

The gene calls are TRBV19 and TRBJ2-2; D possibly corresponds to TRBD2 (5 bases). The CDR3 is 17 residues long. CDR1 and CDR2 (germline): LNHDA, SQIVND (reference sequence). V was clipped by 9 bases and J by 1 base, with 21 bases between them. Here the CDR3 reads CASASTHGNVNTGELFF. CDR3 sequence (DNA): TGTGCCAGCGCCAGTACTCACGGGAATGTGAACACCGGGGAGCTGTTTTTT.

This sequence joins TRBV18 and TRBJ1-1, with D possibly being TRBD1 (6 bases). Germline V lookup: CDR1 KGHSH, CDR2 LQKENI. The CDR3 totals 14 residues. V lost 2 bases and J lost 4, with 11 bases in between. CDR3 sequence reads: CASSPGQLTTEAFF. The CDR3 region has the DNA TGTGCCAGCTCACCAGGACAGCTGACCACTGAAGCTTTCTTT.